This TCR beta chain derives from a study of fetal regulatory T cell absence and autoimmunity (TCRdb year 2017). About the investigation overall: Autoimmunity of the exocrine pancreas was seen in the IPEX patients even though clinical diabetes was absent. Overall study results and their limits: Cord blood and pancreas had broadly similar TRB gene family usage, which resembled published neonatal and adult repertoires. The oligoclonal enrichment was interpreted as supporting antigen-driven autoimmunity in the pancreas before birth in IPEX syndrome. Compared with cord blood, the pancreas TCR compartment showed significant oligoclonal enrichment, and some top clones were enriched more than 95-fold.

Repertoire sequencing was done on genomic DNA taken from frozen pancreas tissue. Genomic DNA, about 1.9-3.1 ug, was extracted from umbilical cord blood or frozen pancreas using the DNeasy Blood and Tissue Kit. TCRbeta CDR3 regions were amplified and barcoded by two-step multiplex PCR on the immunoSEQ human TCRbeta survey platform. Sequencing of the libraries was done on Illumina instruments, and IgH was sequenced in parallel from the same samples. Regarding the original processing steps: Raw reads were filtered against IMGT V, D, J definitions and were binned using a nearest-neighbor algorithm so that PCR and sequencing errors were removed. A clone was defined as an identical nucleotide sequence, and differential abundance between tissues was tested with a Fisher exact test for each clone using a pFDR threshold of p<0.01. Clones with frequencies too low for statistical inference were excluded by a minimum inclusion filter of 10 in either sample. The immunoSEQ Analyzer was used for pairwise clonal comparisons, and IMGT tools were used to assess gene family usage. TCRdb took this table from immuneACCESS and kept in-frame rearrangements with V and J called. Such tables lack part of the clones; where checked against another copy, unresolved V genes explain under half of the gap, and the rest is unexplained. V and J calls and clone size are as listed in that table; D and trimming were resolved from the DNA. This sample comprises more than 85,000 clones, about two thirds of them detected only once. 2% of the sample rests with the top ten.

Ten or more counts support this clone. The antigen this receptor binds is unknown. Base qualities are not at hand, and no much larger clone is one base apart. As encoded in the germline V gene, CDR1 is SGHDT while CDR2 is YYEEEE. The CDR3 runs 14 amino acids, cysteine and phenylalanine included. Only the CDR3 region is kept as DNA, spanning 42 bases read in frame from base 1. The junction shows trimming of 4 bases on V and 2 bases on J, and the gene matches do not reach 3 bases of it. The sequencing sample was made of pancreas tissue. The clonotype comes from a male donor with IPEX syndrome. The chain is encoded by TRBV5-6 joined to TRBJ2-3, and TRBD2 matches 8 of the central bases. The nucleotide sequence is TGTGCCAGCAGCCTTAGCGGGATCACAGATACGCAGTATTTT. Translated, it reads CASSLSGITDTQYF.